Listed below are T cell receptor beta chains from one sample, sequenced in a study of STAT3 mutations in large granular lymphocyte leukemia. Some clones are missing from TCRdb's copy, which holds only in-frame ones; the method was immunoSEQ multiplex PCR. This sample has approximately 22,000 clones, with around 93% found just once. Input material: peripheral blood mononuclear cells. These receptors all stem from a man aged 40-49 years with T-cell large granular lymphocyte leukemia. Some clones in this sample may be carry-over from other donors' samples. CDR3s include the opening cysteine and the closing phenylalanine or tryptophan. D genes are given only for firm matches. Where a row states a size, it is once, few, many or the class of an expanded clone; other rows omit it.

abundance,j_gene,d_gene,v_gene,CDR3nt,CDR3aa
.,TRBJ1-5,TRBD1,TRBV7-9,TGTGCCAGCAGCTCGACAGGGGGCAATCAGCCCCAGCATTTT,CASSSTGGNQPQHF
.,TRBJ1-3,.,TRBV7-9,TGTGCCAGCAGCTTAACGACAGCAGTTTCTGGAAACACCATATATTTT,CASSLTTAVSGNTIYF
few,TRBJ1-2,.,TRBV29-1,TGCAGCGTTGAAGAGGAGGTAGTGGGCTACACCTTC,CSVEEEVVGYTF
.,TRBJ1-1,.,TRBV6-6,TGTGCCAGCAGTTCCAGTCAGCGGGCTTTCTTT,CASSSSQRAFF
.,TRBJ2-7,.,TRBV20-1,TGCAGTGCTAGGGAGAACGAGCAGTACTTC,CSARENEQYF
few,TRBJ2-2,.,TRBV19,TGTGCCAGTAGTATTGGTGGCAGAGAGCTGTTTTTT,CASSIGGRELFF
.,TRBJ2-7,TRBD1,TRBV5-1,TGCGCCAGCAGCCCTCGGGACAGGGGACCCCTCTACGAGCAGTACTTC,CASSPRDRGPLYEQYF
.,TRBJ2-2,.,TRBV11-2,TGTGCCATCCGCGGCAGGGAAGGGGCCGGGGAGCTGTTTTTT,CAIRGREGAGELFF
.,TRBJ1-5,.,TRBV5-1,TGCGCCAGCAGCTTGGCCCCATTGGGGGACAATCAGCCCCAGCATTTT,CASSLAPLGDNQPQHF
.,TRBJ2-7,TRBD1,TRBV18,TGTGCCAGCTCAGGACAGGGACCCTCCTACGAGCAGTACTTC,CASSGQGPSYEQYF
.,TRBJ1-6,TRBD1,TRBV5-4,TGTGCCAGCAGCTGGGGACAGCCTAGGGCACCCCTCCACTTT,CASSWGQPRAPLHF
.,TRBJ1-1,.,TRBV10-3,TGTGCCATCAGTGAGGGGTCGGAGGATCAAGCTTTCTTT,CAISEGSEDQAFF
.,TRBJ1-6,.,TRBV5-4,TGTGCCAGCAGCTTGCGGTTGAATTCACCCCTCCACTTT,CASSLRLNSPLHF
.,TRBJ2-1,TRBD1,TRBV19,TGTGCCAGTAGTATCCCTCGACAGGGGCAGTTCTTC,CASSIPRQGQFF
.,TRBJ2-2,TRBD1,TRBV30,TGTGCCTGGAGTGTGGTAACAGGGGCGGTCGGGGAGCTGTTTTTT,CAWSVVTGAVGELFF
.,TRBJ2-5,TRBD2,TRBV6-1,TGTGCCAGCAGTGGGCGGGGGGGAGGGGAGACCCAGTACTTC,CASSGRGGGETQYF
few,TRBJ2-4,TRBD1,TRBV4-1,TGCGCCAGCAGCCAAGACTCAGGGGGCGGAAACATTCAGTACTTC,CASSQDSGGGNIQYF
.,TRBJ1-5,.,TRBV6-5,TGTGCCAGCAGACAGGATAATAGCAATCAGCCCCAGCATTTT,CASRQDNSNQPQHF
.,TRBJ2-3,TRBD2,TRBV19,TGTGCCAGTAGTAGTAGCGGGGGCACAGATACGCAGTATTTT,CASSSSGGTDTQYF
.,TRBJ1-1,.,TRBV30,TGTGCCTGGAGTCCGAGGGGTAGGAACACTGAAGCTTTCTTT,CAWSPRGRNTEAFF
.,TRBJ2-5,.,TRBV21-1,TGTGCCAGCAGCAAAGCGAGGCGGAGCGGGGGGGCCAAAGAGACCCAGTACTTC,CASSKARRSGGAKETQYF
.,TRBJ1-1,.,TRBV2,TGTGCCAGCGGACGGATGAACACTGAAGCTTTCTTT,CASGRMNTEAFF
.,TRBJ1-2,TRBD1,TRBV6-5,TGTGCCAGCAGTTTGGGACAGCGCTATGGCTACACCTTC,CASSLGQRYGYTF
.,TRBJ2-7,.,TRBV19,TGTGCCAGTAGTATCAGGATAGCAGGGTATGAGCAGTACTTC,CASSIRIAGYEQYF
medium-sized,TRBJ1-1,.,TRBV9,TGTGCCAGCAGCGTAGGAGTAGTTGAGTTGAGTGAAGCTTTCTTT,CASSVGVVELSEAFF
once,TRBJ1-2,.,TRBV7-8,TGTGCCAGCAGCTTAGTTAGCAGGGGTAATCCCTATGGCTACACCTTC,CASSLVSRGNPYGYTF
.,TRBJ2-2,TRBD1,TRBV5-1,TGCGCCAGCAGCTTACCCGGGACAGGAAACACCGGGGAGCTGTTTTTT,CASSLPGTGNTGELFF
.,TRBJ2-1,.,TRBV7-9,TGTGCCAGCACCCAGGGAGCAGGGGGGGCGCTTTACAATGAGCAGTTCTTC,CASTQGAGGALYNEQFF
.,TRBJ1-5,.,TRBV5-1,TGCGCCAGCAGCCGGGGGGGAGGGGTTGATCAGCCCCAGCATTTT,CASSRGGGVDQPQHF
.,TRBJ2-7,TRBD1,TRBV5-5,TGTGCCAGCAGCTCCGCGACAGGGGCAGGGGAGCAGTACTTC,CASSSATGAGEQYF
once,TRBJ2-7,TRBD1,TRBV11-2,TGTGCCAGCAGCCCTTCCCCCGGGACAGGCATCTACGAGCAGTACTTC,CASSPSPGTGIYEQYF
.,TRBJ2-7,.,TRBV5-1,TGCGCCAGCACCCCTAGGGGAAGGGCCTACGAGCAGTACTTC,CASTPRGRAYEQYF
.,TRBJ2-2,.,TRBV2,TGTGCCAGCAGTGACCCCGGGGAGCTGTTTTTT,CASSDPGELFF
once,TRBJ2-1,TRBD1,TRBV5-1,TGCGCCAGCAGCTCCCGACCGGGACAGGGGTACAATGAGCAGTTCTTC,CASSSRPGQGYNEQFF
.,TRBJ2-7,.,TRBV5-6,TGTGCCAGCACTCCCGGACGAGCAACCTCCTACGAGCAGTACTTC,CASTPGRATSYEQYF
.,TRBJ1-2,TRBD1,TRBV2,TGTGCCAGCAAACCGGACAGGGAGATCCTAGGAAAGGGCTACACCTTC,CASKPDREILGKGYTF
.,TRBJ1-3,TRBD1,TRBV5-1,TGCGCCAGCAGCCCACAGGGGCAAAATGGAAACACCATATATTTT,CASSPQGQNGNTIYF
.,TRBJ2-2,.,TRBV7-6,TGTGCCTCGGGACTTTTAACCGGGGAGCTGTTTTTT,CASGLLTGELFF
.,TRBJ2-7,.,TRBV11-2,TGTGCCAGCAGCTTAATCTACGAGCAGTACTTC,CASSLIYEQYF
.,TRBJ2-2,.,TRBV5-1,TGCGCCAGCATCCTTAACCCCGGGGGAACCGGGGAGCTGTTTTTT,CASILNPGGTGELFF
.,TRBJ1-6,.,TRBV6-5,TGTGCCAGCACCCCGACCCTGAATTCACCCCTCCACTTT,CASTPTLNSPLHF
.,TRBJ1-2,TRBD1,TRBV11-2,TGTGCCAGCAGCCAACCAGGGACAGGGGTCTATGGCTACACCTTC,CASSQPGTGVYGYTF
.,TRBJ2-7,.,TRBV5-6,TGTGCCAGCAGCTTGGAAGGGTGGCAGGGGAACGAGCAGTACTTC,CASSLEGWQGNEQYF
.,TRBJ1-2,.,TRBV18,TGTGCCAGCTCACCACCCGTAGCCGAATATGGCTACACCTTC,CASSPPVAEYGYTF
.,TRBJ2-5,.,TRBV18,TGTGCCAGCTCACCACAGGAGACCCAGTACTTC,CASSPQETQYF
.,TRBJ2-1,TRBD2,TRBV28,TGTGCCAGCAGTTCACCGTTACCTAGCGGGGGGAGTAATGAGCAGTTCTTC,CASSSPLPSGGSNEQFF
.,TRBJ1-5,TRBD1,TRBV28,TGTGCCAGCAGAGTTGGACAGGATTGGCAGCCCCAGCATTTT,CASRVGQDWQPQHF
.,TRBJ2-3,.,TRBV7-9,TGTGCCAGCAGCTTAAGGGCAGTCAGCACAGATACGCAGTATTTT,CASSLRAVSTDTQYF
.,TRBJ2-1,TRBD1,TRBV6-5,TGTGCCAGCAGTTTGATGACAGGGGTGATAGATGAGCAGTTCTTC,CASSLMTGVIDEQFF
.,TRBJ2-7,TRBD1,TRBV5-1,TGCGCCAGCAGACCCGGACAGGGGTTCAACGAGCAGTACTTC,CASRPGQGFNEQYF
.,TRBJ1-5,.,TRBV19,TGTGCCAGTGACGACCCCCGCGGGGCGTCGGGCCGCCAGCCCCAGCATTTT,CASDDPRGASGRQPQHF